This TCR beta chain is drawn from a study of blood T cell repertoires in COVID-19. Looking at the study overall: Donors in the United States, Italy and Spain gave samples during acute or convalescent COVID-19. Sources were T cells, B-cell-depleted T cells, or PBMCs; the material itself was cDNA or gDNA.

The method was immunoSEQ multiplex PCR; TCRdb's version includes in-frame clones alone and lacks a portion of them. The data hold some 150,000 clones, with over 80% observed a single time. Sequenced material: peripheral blood. The receptor comes from a human donor in a cohort sampled during active COVID-19.

As DNA, the CDR3 is TGTGCCTGGCTTTGGAGTAATGAGCAGTTCTTC. Amino acids: CAWLWSNEQFF. V and J are TRBV30 and TRBJ2-1; D unclear. The CDR3 is 11 residues long. Trimming stripped 5 bases from V and 7 bases from J, with 9 bases between. Germline lookup yields CDR1 GTSNPN and CDR2 SVGIG (reference sequence).